This T cell receptor (beta chain) derives from a study of identical twins. TCRdb recomputed calls from the 5' RACE reads with MiXCR, one row per CDR3 protein. Among approximately 890,000 distinct CDR3 sequences listed, roughly an eighth were seen once. The CDR3 is 18 residues long. The germline CDR1 and CDR2 sequences are SGHRS and YFSETQ. V was clipped by 1 base and J by 0 bases, with 20 bases between them. In its sample, this clonotype was seen a few times. The data were also submitted as part of a second study, on yellow fever vaccine responses in identical twins.

Sequenced input: PBMCs. This chain connects TRBV5-1 to TRBJ2-7; D might be TRBD1 (6 bases). This clonotype was obtained from a woman aged 18-29 years in good health. CDR3 coding DNA: TGCGCCAGCAGCTTGACATATATAACAGGGCCAATCTCCTACGAGCAGTACTTC. It yields the protein CASSLTYITGPISYEQYF.